Below, 16 T cell receptor beta chains from the same sample are listed, as sequenced in a study of spatial heterogeneity in lung cancer. Stated time point: blood at routine non-recurrence follow-up after resection. Unsorted whole RNA of tumor, nontumor lung or frozen PBMC was sequenced. MiXCR, run by TCRdb on the 5' RACE reads, gives a single entry per CDR3 protein. The profile covers around 110,000 distinct CDR3 sequences, with 10% to 15% appearing a single time and about 15% taken by the ten largest. Specimen: PBMCs, collected at follow-up. These receptors were taken from a male donor with early-stage non-small cell lung cancer.

This clonotype occurred a few times. The CDR3 sequence: CAIIAGEETQYF. As DNA, the CDR3 is TGTGCCATCATCGCAGGGGAAGAGACCCAGTACTTC. This sequence joins TRBV10-3 and TRBJ2-5; D perhaps matches TRBD1 (6 bases). Germline CDR1 and CDR2: ENHRY and SYGVKD. Trimming took off 7 bases at V and 3 bases at J, with 9 bases between the two ends. The CDR3 sequence is 12 residues long.

This clonotype has at least ten counts. The genes are TRBV6-2 or TRBV6-3 and TRBJ2-5, with 7 bases aligning to TRBD1. Trimming removed 6 bases from V and 7 bases from J; junction bases left unmatched: 8. The length of the CDR3 is 13 residues. In germline, CDR1 is MNHEY, CDR2 SVGEGT. The chain's CDR3 is CASSLTGRGTQYF. The CDR3 DNA is TGTGCCAGCAGCTTGACAGGGAGAGGGACCCAGTACTTC.

This clonotype came up a few times. The chain carries TRBV11-2 and TRBJ2-5; D gene uncertain. The CDR3 runs 14 residues. The V gene's germline CDR1 is SGHAT and CDR2 FQNNGV. The V end lost 5 bases, the J end lost 4 bases, and 14 bases lay between the germline ends. CDR3 in DNA: TGTGCCAGCAGCCCTCAGATAAACTCAGAGACCCAGTACTTC. Its translation is CASSPQINSETQYF.

The chain uses TRBV28 and TRBJ1-5; D is undetermined. This CDR3 is 14 amino acids long. Trimming took off 5 bases at V and 8 bases at J, with 16 bases between the two ends. From germline, CDR1 is MDHEN and CDR2 SYDVKM. CDR3 protein: CASSPPKGLEPQHF. CDR3 nucleotide sequence: TGTGCCAGCAGTCCCCCCAAAGGGTTGGAGCCCCAGCATTTT.

The chain carries TRBV10-3 and TRBJ2-3; TRBD1 is a possible D gene (6 bases). V was trimmed by 4 bases and J by 0 bases, leaving 17 bases between them. Germline CDR1 reads ENHRY; CDR2 reads SYGVKD. The length of the CDR3 is 17 residues. CDR3 DNA sequence: TGTGCCATCAGTGGTCGCCGAGGAACAGGGAGCACAGATACGCAGTATTTT. This sequence encodes CAISGRRGTGSTDTQYF.

V is TRBV12-3 or TRBV12-4 and J is TRBJ2-1, with TRBD1 matching 7 bases. Trimming took 6 bases from V and 2 from J; bases not matched to a gene: 7. The CDR3 length is 15 residues. The CDR3 DNA follows: TGTGCCAGCAGCCGTTCCGGGACAGCCTACAATGAGCAGTTCTTC. Its protein product is CASSRSGTAYNEQFF.

This clonotype was counted between two and nine times. The chain couples TRBV7-2 to TRBJ1-2; D remains unclear. V was clipped by 1 base and J by 9 bases, with 15 bases between them. Germline CDR1 SGHTA, CDR2 FQGNSA. The CDR3 covers 14 residues. CDR3 sequence (DNA): TGTGCCAGCAGCTTAGATCTGGGTACGAAGAGCTACACCTTC. Its protein product is CASSLDLGTKSYTF.

This clonotype has a handful of counts. The CDR3: CASSLTGGRNQPQHF. The CDR3 DNA follows: TGTGCCAGCAGTTTAACCGGGGGCCGGAATCAGCCCCAGCATTTT. The chain employs TRBV27 and TRBJ1-5; D perhaps matches TRBD1 (6 bases). The CDR3 totals 15 residues. With 2 bases removed from V and 4 bases from J, the gap between germline ends came to 12 bases. CDR1 is MNHEY and CDR2 is SMNVEV in the germline V gene (reference sequence).

This clonotype was detected a few times. The rearrangement uses TRBV11-2 and TRBJ2-7; no clear D gene. Germline V gene sequence: CDR1 SGHAT, CDR2 FQNNGV. The germline V and J ends were trimmed by 6 bases and 4 bases, with 13 bases remaining between them. This CDR3 is 13 amino acids long. The CDR3 reads CASRVLKRYEQYF. CDR3 sequence (DNA): TGTGCCAGCAGGGTCCTGAAGAGATACGAGCAGTACTTC.

V gene TRBV20-1 combines with J gene TRBJ2-3; no clear D. Per germline, CDR1 DFQATT and CDR2 SNEGSKA (reference sequence). V was trimmed by 5 bases and J by 2 bases, leaving 17 bases between them. This CDR3 is 15 amino acids long. The CDR3 reads CSASNPTVTTDTQYF. CDR3 sequence (DNA): TGCAGTGCTTCGAACCCTACAGTTACCACAGATACGCAGTATTTT.

This clonotype was seen at least ten times. The V call is TRBV5-5, the J call TRBJ2-1; D may be TRBD1 (6 bases). This CDR3 is built from 15 residues. V lost 0 bases and J lost 9, with 16 bases in between. CDR1 and CDR2 from the germline V gene are SGHKS and YYEKEE (reference sequence). CDR3 protein: CASSLEQGPLGEQFF. The CDR3 DNA follows: TGTGCCAGCAGCTTGGAACAGGGCCCGTTAGGTGAGCAGTTCTTC.

This chain connects TRBV5-6 to TRBJ2-7; D is uncertain. In germline, CDR1 is SGHDT, CDR2 YYEEEE. With 3 bases removed from V and 0 bases from J, the gap between germline ends came to 7 bases. The CDR3 has 13 residues. The CDR3 loop reads CASSSSSSYEQYF. CDR3 in DNA: TGTGCCAGCAGCTCCAGTAGCTCCTACGAGCAGTACTTC.

This clonotype was seen ten or more times. The gene calls are TRBV6-6 and TRBJ2-7; the match to TRBD1 covers 9 bases. CDR1 is MNHNY, CDR2 SVGAGI, per germline (reference sequence). CDR3 length: 14 residues. With V trimmed by 6 bases and J by 6 bases, 9 bases remained unmatched. The CDR3 protein is CASSHGTGMFEQYF. In DNA, the CDR3 is TGTGCCAGCAGCCACGGGACAGGGATGTTCGAGCAGTACTTC.

This clonotype showed up many times. V usage is TRBV2 and J usage is TRBJ2-4, with a possible D match to TRBD1 (6 bases). Germline CDR1 reads SNHLY; CDR2 reads FYNNEI. Trimming pared 3 bases from V and 0 bases from J, leaving 9 bases between. CDR3 length: 15 residues. The CDR3 DNA follows: TGTGCCAGCAGTGACAGGGGACCAGCCAAAAACATTCAGTACTTC. Translation gives CASSDRGPAKNIQYF.

The chain joins TRBV9 to TRBJ2-1, with a possible D match to TRBD2 (5 bases). V was trimmed by 4 bases and J by 5 bases, leaving 16 bases between them. Germline V gene lookup returns CDR1 SGDLS and CDR2 YYNGEE. The CDR3 runs to 15 residues. The CDR3 is CASSPGERYDNEQFF. For the CDR3, the DNA is TGTGCCAGCAGCCCCGGAGAGCGGTATGACAATGAGCAGTTCTTC.

In this sample, this clonotype turned up many times. The chain recombines TRBV28 with TRBJ1-2; 10 bases align to TRBD1. The junction had 3 bases not matched to a gene; V was cut back by 6 bases and J by 2 bases. Germline CDR1 reads MDHEN; CDR2 reads SYDVKM. The CDR3 spans 14 residues. CDR3 protein: CASRTTGGNYGYTF. The CDR3 region has the DNA TGTGCCAGCAGGACGACAGGGGGCAACTATGGCTACACCTTC.